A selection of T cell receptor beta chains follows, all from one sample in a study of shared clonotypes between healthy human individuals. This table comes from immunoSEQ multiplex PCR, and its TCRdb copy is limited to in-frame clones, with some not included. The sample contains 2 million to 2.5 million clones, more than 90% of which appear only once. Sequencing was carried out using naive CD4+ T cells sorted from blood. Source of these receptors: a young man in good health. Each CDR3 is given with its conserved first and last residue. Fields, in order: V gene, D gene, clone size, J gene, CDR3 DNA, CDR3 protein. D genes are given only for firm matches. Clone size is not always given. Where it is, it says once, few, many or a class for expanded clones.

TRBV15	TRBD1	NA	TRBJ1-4	TGTGCCACCAGCAGAGATCGGGACAGGGTGGACATGTTTTTT	CATSRDRDRVDMFF
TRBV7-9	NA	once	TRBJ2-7	TGTGCCAGCAGCGACCGCCGGAGGACAGATGTCTACGAGCAGTACTTC	CASSDRRRTDVYEQYF
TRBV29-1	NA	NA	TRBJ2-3	TGCAGCGTTGGAGGTAGACTCACAGATACGCAGTATTTT	CSVGGRLTDTQYF
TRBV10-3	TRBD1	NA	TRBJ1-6	TGTGCCATCAGTGTAGAACAGGGGATAGCACCCCTCCACTTT	CAISVEQGIAPLHF
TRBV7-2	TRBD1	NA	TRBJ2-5	TGTGCCAGCAGTAGACAGGGGGCGGAGAGAGAGACCCAGTACTTC	CASSRQGAERETQYF
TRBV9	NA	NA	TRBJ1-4	TGTGCCAGCAGCATACAGGGAAAAGGTGAAAAACTGTTTTTT	CASSIQGKGEKLFF
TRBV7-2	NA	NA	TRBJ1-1	TGTGCCAGCAGCTTTACAGAGAACACTGAAGCTTTCTTT	CASSFTENTEAFF
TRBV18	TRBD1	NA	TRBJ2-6	TGTGCCAGCTCACCGGGACAGGCAGGCACCGGGGCCAACGTCCTGACTTTC	CASSPGQAGTGANVLTF
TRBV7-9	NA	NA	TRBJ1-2	TGTGCCAGCAGCCCTACGGGGGGCACCTATGGCTACACCTTC	CASSPTGGTYGYTF
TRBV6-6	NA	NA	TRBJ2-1	TGTGCCAGCAGTTACCGGCGGGAGCAGTTCTTC	CASSYRREQFF
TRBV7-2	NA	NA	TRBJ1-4	TGTGCCAGCAGCTTAGCGGGGGCAGCTAGTGAAAAACTGTTTTTT	CASSLAGAASEKLFF
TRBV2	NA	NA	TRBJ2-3	TGTGCCAGCAGGGGGGCGTGGGTCACAGATACGCAGTATTTT	CASRGAWVTDTQYF
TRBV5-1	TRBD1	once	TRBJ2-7	TGCGCCAGCAGCTTAGAGTTGGGACAGGGACAATACGAGCAGTACTTC	CASSLELGQGQYEQYF
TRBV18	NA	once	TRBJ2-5	TGTGCCAGCTCAAACAGCGTATCAGTCCAAGAGACCCAGTACTTC	CASSNSVSVQETQYF
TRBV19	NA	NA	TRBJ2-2	TGTGCCACTAGGGGGGGAAACACCGGGGAGCTGTTTTTT	CATRGGNTGELFF
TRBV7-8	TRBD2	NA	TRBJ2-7	TGTGCCAGCAGCTTAGGGGTGCTAGCGGGAGCGCGGAGCTCCTACGAGCAGTACTTC	CASSLGVLAGARSSYEQYF
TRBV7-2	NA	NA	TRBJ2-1	TGTGCCAGCAGCCGCGCCAGAGAGGAGTTCTTC	CASSRAREEFF
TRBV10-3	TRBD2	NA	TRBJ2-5	TGTGCCATCAGTGAGTCGAGAAGTGGGACTAGCCAAGAGACCCAGTACTTC	CAISESRSGTSQETQYF
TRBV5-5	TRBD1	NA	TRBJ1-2	TGTGCCAGCAGCCCGGCGGGACAGACGAACTATGGCTACACCTTC	CASSPAGQTNYGYTF
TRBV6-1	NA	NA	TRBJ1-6	TGTGCCAGCAGAGAGGGACAAATCTATAATTCACCCCTCCACTTT	CASREGQIYNSPLHF